One and the same sample provided the 8 T cell receptor beta chains below, sequenced in a study of blood T cell repertoires in COVID-19. The repertoire was sequenced with immunoSEQ multiplex PCR; TCRdb's copy has only in-frame clones and lacks some. The data contain around 200,000 clones, around 82% of them singletons. The sample consisted of peripheral blood. The receptor set was obtained from a woman aged 50 to 60 with acute or convalescent COVID-19.

The chain is built from TRBV5-6 and TRBJ2-1; TRBD1 aligns across 7 bases. This CDR3 comprises 15 residues. J gave up 2 bases and V 0 bases, and 2 bases lay outside the gene matches. CDR1 is SGHDT and CDR2 is YYEEEE in the germline V gene. The CDR3 region has the DNA TGTGCCAGCAGCTTGGAAGGGGGCGCCTACAATGAGCAGTTCTTC. Translated, it gives CASSLEGGAYNEQFF.

V is TRBV28 and J is TRBJ1-4, with 9 nucleotides matching TRBD1. With V trimmed by 7 bases and J by 2 bases, 14 bases remained unmatched. The CDR3 has 18 amino acids. Germline CDR1 MDHEN, CDR2 SYDVKM. DNA for the CDR3: TGTGCCAGCACCATCCTGTCCGGGACAGGGAACACTAATGAAAAACTGTTTTTT. It encodes CASTILSGTGNTNEKLFF. The whole variable domain, remainder taken from reference TRBV28 and TRBJ1-4, is DVKVTQSSRYLVKRTGEKVFLECVQDMDHENMFWYRQDPGLGLRLIYFSYDVKMKEKGDIPEGYSVSREKKERFSLILESASTNQTSMYLCASTILSGTGNTNEKLFFGSGTQLSVL.

In DNA, the CDR3 is TGTGCCAGCAGCTTAGCAGGGGTGGGTCAGCCCCAGCATTTT. Protein: CASSLAGVGQPQHF. The V gene is TRBV7-9, the J gene TRBJ1-5; D is perhaps TRBD1 (5 bases). The CDR3 length is 14 residues. Trimming removed 0 bases from V and 6 bases from J, with 9 bases in between. Germline V CDR1 and CDR2: SEHNR, FQNEAQ (reference sequence). Variable domain in full (rest from reference TRBV7-9 and TRBJ1-5): DTGVSQNPRHKITKRGQNVTFRCDPISEHNRLYWYRQTLGQGPEFLTYFQNEAQLEKSRLLSDRFSAERPKGSFSTLEIQRTEQGDSAMYLCASSLAGVGQPQHFGDGTRLSIL.

The chain combines TRBV7-2 with TRBJ2-7; 7 bases fit TRBD2. V was pared by 5 bases and J by 1 base, with 20 bases of the junction left unmatched. Germline lookup yields CDR1 SGHTA and CDR2 FQGNSA. The CDR3 spans 19 residues. The CDR3 spells CASSLTHAWGTTKSYEQYF. CDR3 DNA: TGTGCCAGCAGCCTCACCCACGCCTGGGGGACTACCAAGTCCTACGAGCAGTACTTC.

This clone was counted between two and nine times. The chain's CDR3 is CASSPRGLAENEQFF. CDR3 coding DNA: TGTGCCAGCAGCCCGAGGGGACTAGCGGAGAATGAGCAGTTCTTC. V usage is TRBV9 and J usage is TRBJ2-1, with TRBD2 matching 11 bases. After removal of 4 bases from V and 7 bases from J, the junction contained 7 bases not matched to a gene. There are 15 residues in the CDR3. The germline CDR1 and CDR2 sequences are SGDLS and YYNGEE.

The V call is TRBV5-1, the J call TRBJ1-2; the D gene is possibly TRBD1 (6 bases). The germline V gene encodes CDR1 SGHRS and CDR2 YFSETQ. Trimming cost V 5 bases and J 2 bases, with 19 bases left between them. CDR3 length: 16 amino acids. The CDR3 is CASSSSDHGGNYGYTF. The CDR3 DNA follows: TGCGCCAGCAGTTCTTCCGATCATGGGGGCAACTATGGCTACACCTTC.

The chain recombines TRBV6-2 or TRBV6-3 with TRBJ2-1, with TRBD1 matching over 10 bases. From germline, CDR1 is MNHEY and CDR2 SVGEGT. V dropped 4 bases and J dropped 7; count of bases not matched to a gene: 1. The CDR3 has 13 amino acids. CDR3 DNA: TGTGCCAGCAGTTCGGGACAGGGGAATGAGCAGTTCTTC. This codes for CASSSGQGNEQFF.

The chain joins TRBV12-3 or TRBV12-4 to TRBJ2-5, with D possibly matching TRBD1 (5 bases). The germline V and J ends were trimmed by 10 bases and 5 bases, with 11 bases remaining between them. The CDR3 is made up of 11 amino acids. CDR3 loop: CATGMRETQYF. The CDR3 DNA follows: TGTGCCACAGGGATGCGCGAGACCCAGTACTTC.